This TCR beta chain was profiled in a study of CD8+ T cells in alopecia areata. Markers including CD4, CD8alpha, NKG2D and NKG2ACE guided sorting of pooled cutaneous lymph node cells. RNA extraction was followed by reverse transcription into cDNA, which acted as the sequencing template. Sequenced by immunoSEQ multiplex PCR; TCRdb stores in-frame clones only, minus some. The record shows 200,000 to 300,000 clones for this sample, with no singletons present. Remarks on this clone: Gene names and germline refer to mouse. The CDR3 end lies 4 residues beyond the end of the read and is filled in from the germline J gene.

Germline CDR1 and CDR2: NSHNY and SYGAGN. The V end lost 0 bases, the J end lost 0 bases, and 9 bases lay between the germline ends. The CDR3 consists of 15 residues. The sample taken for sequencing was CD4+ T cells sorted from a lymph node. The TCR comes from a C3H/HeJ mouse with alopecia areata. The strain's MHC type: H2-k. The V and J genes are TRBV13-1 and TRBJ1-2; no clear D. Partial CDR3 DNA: TGTGCCAGCAGTGATGCCACAGAATCAAACTCC. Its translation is CASSDATESNS. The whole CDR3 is CASSDATESNSDYTF.